This T cell receptor beta chain was profiled in a study of T cell changes during pregnancy in multiple sclerosis. Libraries were prepared by immunoSEQ multiplex PCR; TCRdb keeps only in-frame clonotypes and omits some of them. This table has around 60,000 clones, around 93% appearing once. CDR3 size: 16 residues. Trimming left V 2 bases short and J 8 bases short, with 18 bases between. Germline CDR1 and CDR2: SEHNR and FQNEAQ (reference sequence). The source of this sequence is a female donor with multiple sclerosis, enrolled in a pregnancy study. The input for sequencing was CD4+ T cells from peripheral blood mononuclear cells, taken before pregnancy. The rearrangement links TRBV7-9 to TRBJ2-2, with D possibly TRBD2 on 6 matching bases. The CDR3 region is CASSLSEGDVRGELFF. In DNA form, the CDR3 reads TGTGCCAGCAGCTTATCGGAGGGAGACGTAAGAGGGGAGCTGTTTTTT.